This T cell receptor beta chain originates from a study of blood T cell repertoires in COVID-19. Across the whole study: COVID-19 samples, acute and convalescent, were from the United States, Italy and Spain. The analysed material was cDNA or gDNA that came from T cells, B-cell-depleted T cells, or PBMCs.

Germline V CDR1 and CDR2: SGHTS, YDEGEE. Trimming cost V 4 bases and J 6 bases; bases outside gene matches: 6. The CDR3 runs to 15 residues. Repertoires were generated with immunoSEQ multiplex PCR, while TCRdb's copy carries only in-frame clones and drops some. The sample carries about 350,000 clones, around nine tenths recorded once. Patients from Seattle were sampled longitudinally, starting during active infection. Sequencing input: peripheral blood. The TCR comes from a woman in her 70s with COVID-19, enrolled during active disease. The chain recombines TRBV5-8 with TRBJ1-5, with 11 bases identical to TRBD1. The CDR3 loop reads CASSPGTGGFQPQHF. The CDR3 bases are TGTGCCAGCAGCCCTGGGACAGGGGGTTTTCAGCCCCAGCATTTT.